A single T cell receptor (beta chain) is shown here with its context. Its antigen is still unknown. The data derive from a study of T cells expressing NK-cell markers. The wider study: Sorted CD3+CD56+NKG2C+, CD3+CD56+NKG2C- and CD3+CD56-NKG2C+ T cells supplied TCR beta repertoires. Points from the study as a whole: Roughly six donors showed dominant NKG2C+ clonotypes comprising about 1.0-7.5% of their CD8+ T cells.

The CDR3 extends over 14 amino acids. CDR1 is SGDLS and CDR2 is YYNGEE in the germline V gene. TCR beta cDNA was generated via 5'RACE template switching incorporating UMIs. Following a re-call of the 5' RACE reads, TCRdb has one entry per CDR3 protein and lacks DNA. In total, the table holds about 540,000 distinct CDR3 sequences. Sequences were obtained from blood T cells: a sorted CD56 or NKG2C T cell subset, CD4+ or CD8+ T cells, or bulk PBMC T cells (not recorded which). The chain carries TRBV9 and TRBJ2-2. The receptor's source is a man between 18 and 35 years old in good health. Here the CDR3 reads CASSVASVTGELFF.